Listed below are T cell receptor beta chains from one sample, sequenced in a study of regulatory T cells in long-lasting Graves disease. Each CDR3 protein is one row after TCRdb ran MiXCR on the multiplex PCR reads. The sample holds around 450,000 distinct CDR3 sequences, about 16% seen once. This same sample was also taken into another study, of T cells in Graves' hyperthyroidism and ophthalmopathy.

The material sequenced was peripheral blood mononuclear cells (PBMCs), taken at new diagnosis, from a patient treated with antithyroid drugs. The receptors shown here come from a woman aged 25 to 39 with Graves disease. Both conserved end residues are part of each CDR3. A D gene is named only where the DNA matches it firmly. Clone size is not always given. Where it is, it says once, few, many or a class for expanded clones.

clone size	J gene	V gene	D gene	CDR3 protein	CDR3 DNA
NA	TRBJ2-1	TRBV4-1	TRBD2	CASSQVAGGPYEQFF	TGCGCCAGCAGCCAAGTAGCGGGAGGGCCCTATGAGCAGTTCTTC
many	TRBJ2-3	TRBV7-9	NA	CALTREASTDTQYF	TGTGCCCTCACTAGGGAAGCCTCCACAGATACGCAGTATTTT
NA	TRBJ2-5	TRBV2	TRBD2	CASSEAGGWASGRPQETQYF	TGTGCCAGCAGTGAAGCAGGGGGCTGGGCTAGCGGGAGACCACAAGAGACCCAGTACTTC
many	TRBJ2-5	TRBV10-3	TRBD1	CAIRRQGIGETQYF	TGTGCCATCAGGAGACAGGGAATAGGAGAGACCCAGTACTTC
NA	TRBJ2-7	TRBV3-1	NA	CASSPPGHRSYEQYF	TGTGCCAGCAGCCCTCCGGGACACCGCTCCTACGAGCAGTACTTC
many	TRBJ2-7	TRBV7-8	NA	CASSPQGGGEPYEQYF	TGTGCCAGCAGCCCACAGGGGGGGGGGGAACCCTACGAGCAGTACTTC
NA	TRBJ2-2	TRBV6-9	TRBD1	CASSSSTGAINTGELFF	TGTGCCAGCAGTTCGTCGACAGGGGCGATTAACACCGGGGAGCTGTTTTTT
many	TRBJ2-1	TRBV3-1	NA	CASSQDKGGIPSSYNEQFF	TGTGCCAGCAGCCAAGATAAGGGGGGCATACCGTCCTCCTACAATGAGCAGTTCTTC
many	TRBJ2-6	TRBV2	TRBD1	CASRGPPGQGADGANVLTF	TGTGCCAGCAGAGGACCCCCGGGACAGGGGGCAGATGGGGCCAACGTCCTGACTTTC
many	TRBJ2-7	TRBV6-1	NA	CASKGGNDYEQYF	TGTGCCAGCAAGGGGGGGAACGATTACGAGCAGTACTTC
NA	TRBJ1-5	TRBV7-9	NA	CASSSGFIPQHF	TGTGCCAGCAGCTCAGGGTTTATCCCCCAGCATTTT
NA	TRBJ2-1	TRBV7-2	TRBD2	CASSFRVSGFYNEQFF	TGTGCCAGCAGCTTTAGGGTTAGCGGGTTCTACAATGAGCAGTTCTTC
many	TRBJ2-7	TRBV10-1	TRBD2	CASSEGGTSAKQYF	TGCGCCAGCAGTGAGGGGGGGACTAGCGCCAAGCAGTACTTC
NA	TRBJ2-1	TRBV24-1	NA	CATSDFSSEYNEQFF	TGTGCCACCAGTGATTTTTCTAGCGAGTACAATGAGCAGTTCTTC
NA	TRBJ2-7	TRBV29-1	TRBD1	CSVEGSSDGTGGKQYF	TGCAGCGTTGAAGGATCCTCGGACGGGACAGGGGGCAAGCAGTACTTC
many	TRBJ2-7	TRBV11-2	NA	CASSLDGGGPADEQYF	TGTGCCAGCAGCTTAGATGGAGGAGGCCCCGCGGACGAGCAGTACTTC
many	TRBJ1-1	TRBV18	NA	CASSPPIKGTEAFF	TGTGCCAGCTCACCACCTATAAAGGGCACTGAAGCTTTCTTT
few	TRBJ2-5	TRBV5-1	TRBD1	CASSWGTARETQYF	TGCGCCAGCAGCTGGGGGACAGCACGAGAGACCCAGTACTTC
NA	TRBJ2-5	TRBV15	TRBD1	CATSDGTEETQYF	TGTGCCACCAGCGACGGGACAGAAGAGACCCAGTACTTC
NA	TRBJ2-5	TRBV24-1	NA	CATSDLTGFGETQYF	TGTGCCACCAGTGATTTGACGGGATTCGGGGAGACCCAGTACTTC
NA	TRBJ2-3	TRBV4-1	NA	CASSQLGGPATDTQYF	TGCGCCAGCAGCCAACTAGGAGGGCCGGCCACAGATACGCAGTATTTT
NA	TRBJ2-7	TRBV27	NA	CASSFSTTPLSYEQYF	TGTGCCAGCAGTTTCTCGACTACTCCGTTATCCTACGAGCAGTACTTC
many	TRBJ2-5	TRBV9	NA	CASSGPAGQETQYF	TGTGCCAGCAGCGGCCCAGCAGGCCAAGAGACCCAGTACTTC
many	TRBJ1-5	TRBV28	TRBD1	CASRGTGRNQPQHF	TGTGCCAGCAGAGGGACAGGGCGTAATCAGCCCCAGCATTTT
few	TRBJ2-2	TRBV10-3	TRBD1	CAISGTGQSTGELFF	TGTGCCATCAGTGGGACAGGGCAATCCACCGGGGAGCTGTTTTTT
NA	TRBJ1-5	TRBV4-1	NA	CASSQVWGLEPQHF	TGCGCCAGCAGCCAAGTTTGGGGGTTAGAGCCCCAGCATTTT
NA	TRBJ2-7	TRBV28	NA	CASSGQIDTYEQYF	TGTGCCAGCAGTGGACAGATCGACACCTACGAGCAGTACTTC
many	TRBJ2-1	TRBV7-6	NA	CASSLVRGRHNEQFF	TGTGCCAGCAGCTTAGTGAGGGGCCGGCACAATGAGCAGTTCTTC
NA	TRBJ1-2	TRBV29-1	NA	CSVEFDRIYGYTF	TGCAGCGTTGAGTTTGACAGGATTTATGGCTACACCTTC
NA	TRBJ1-5	TRBV20-1	NA	CSAKRSGEWNQPQHF	TGCAGTGCTAAAAGGTCCGGGGAATGGAATCAGCCCCAGCATTTT
many	TRBJ2-7	TRBV27	TRBD2	CASSLLGGEDEQYF	TGTGCCAGCAGTTTATTGGGAGGGGAGGACGAGCAGTACTTC
few	TRBJ1-1	TRBV20-1	TRBD1	CSARATGEAFF	TGCAGTGCTAGAGCGACAGGGGAAGCTTTCTTT
NA	TRBJ1-1	TRBV12-3/TRBV12-4	TRBD1	CASSLGGQGAVTEAFF	TGTGCCAGCAGTTTAGGTGGACAGGGGGCAGTCACTGAAGCTTTCTTT
NA	TRBJ1-1	TRBV19	TRBD1	CASSTGGLMNTEAFF	TGTGCCAGTAGTACAGGGGGCCTCATGAACACTGAAGCTTTCTTT
once	TRBJ1-5	TRBV20-1	NA	CSATENNQPQHF	TGCAGTGCTACGGAGAACAATCAGCCCCAGCATTTT
many	TRBJ2-1	TRBV2	NA	CASRGQGGVQFF	TGTGCCAGCAGAGGTCAGGGCGGGGTGCAGTTCTTC
few	TRBJ2-7	TRBV4-1	TRBD2	CASSKDPGTSGYEQYF	TGCGCCAGCAGCAAAGATCCCGGGACTAGCGGCTACGAGCAGTACTTC
many	TRBJ2-6	TRBV6-2/TRBV6-3	TRBD2	CASSSDPRLAGGPTGANVLTF	TGTGCCAGCAGTTCTGACCCCCGACTAGCGGGAGGGCCGACGGGGGCCAACGTCCTGACTTTC
NA	TRBJ2-1	TRBV6-1	TRBD2	CASSDSSSGDYNEQFF	TGTGCCAGCAGTGACTCCTCTAGCGGGGATTACAATGAGCAGTTCTTC
many	TRBJ1-5	TRBV20-1	TRBD1	CSARDVSRGGNSNQPQHF	TGCAGTGCTAGAGATGTCTCCAGGGGGGGGAATAGCAATCAGCCCCAGCATTTT